Each of the 11 T cell receptor beta chains below was sequenced from the same sample in a study of OX40 agonist ivuxolimab in advanced cancers. Libraries were prepared by immunoSEQ multiplex PCR; TCRdb keeps only in-frame clonotypes and omits some of them. The repertoire holds approximately 52,000 clones, roughly 80% seen once, with about 3.9% in the top ten. Sample: CD4+ or CD8+ T cells sorted from blood, taken in a trial of the OX40 agonist ivuxolimab. The receptor source for this set is an adult with an advanced solid tumor such as melanoma, head and neck, liver or kidney cancer.

The J gene is TRBJ2-7, the V gene TRBV30; D is perhaps TRBD2 (5 bases). This CDR3 spans 13 amino acids. CDR1 and CDR2 from the germline V gene are GTSNPN and SVGIG (reference sequence). V lost 1 base, J lost 3 bases, and 10 bases lay in between. CDR3 sequence reads: CAWSGGLGYEQYF. Here the CDR3 DNA reads TGTGCCTGGAGTGGAGGGCTAGGCTACGAGCAGTACTTC.

On this clone itself: This specimen includes other DNA sequences encoding the same CDR3. The rearrangement joins TRBV7-2 to TRBJ1-5; D gene unclear. The CDR3 extends over 15 amino acids. Germline CDR1 SGHTA, CDR2 FQGNSA. V lost 1 base and J 3 bases, leaving 10 bases between the germline ends. In DNA, the CDR3 is TGTGCCAGCAGCTTAGTATCGGGTCTCAATCAGCCCCAGCATTTT. Protein: CASSLVSGLNQPQHF.

The chain carries TRBV29-1 and TRBJ2-7, with a tentative D call TRBD1 (6 bases). The germline V gene encodes CDR1 SQVTM and CDR2 ANQGSEA. CDR3 length equals 12 residues. V was cut by 5 bases and J by 6 bases, with 14 bases left in between. In nucleotides, the CDR3 is TGCAGCGTTAGTACAGGGTACGGCGAGCAGTACTTC. Its translation is CSVSTGYGEQYF.

The rearrangement links TRBV4-1 to TRBJ2-7; perhaps TRBD1 as D (5 bases). Trimming pared 3 bases from V and 6 bases from J, leaving 15 bases between. Germline V lookup: CDR1 MGHRA, CDR2 YSYEKL. This CDR3 has 14 amino acids. Here the CDR3 reads CASSQGPTIREQYF. The CDR3 coding sequence is TGCGCCAGCAGCCAGGGGCCGACCATCCGCGAGCAGTACTTC.

This chain connects TRBV7-2 to TRBJ1-2, with 11 bases lining up with TRBD1. The CDR3 covers 15 residues. V trimming: 1 base; J trimming: 3 bases; junction bases outside the gene matches: 1. Per germline, CDR1 SGHTA and CDR2 FQGNSA. The CDR3 is CASSLGTGGHYGYTF. CDR3 in DNA: TGTGCCAGCAGCTTAGGGACAGGGGGCCACTATGGCTACACCTTC. The full variable domain, rest sourced from reference TRBV7-2 and TRBJ1-2, is GAGVSQSPSNKVTEKGKDVELRCDPISGHTALYWYRQSLGQGLEFLIYFQGNSAPDKSGLPSDRFSAERTGGSVSTLTIQRTQQEDSAVYLCASSLGTGGHYGYTFGSGTRLTVV.

J is TRBJ1-2 and V is TRBV2, with TRBD1 identical over 7 bases. The germline V gene encodes CDR1 SNHLY and CDR2 FYNNEI. V dropped 4 bases and J dropped 4; count of bases not matched to a gene: 0. The CDR3 covers 12 residues. CDR3 amino acids: CASSGQGYGYTF. CDR3 DNA: TGTGCCAGCAGTGGACAGGGCTATGGCTACACCTTC.

This clone was detected once. The chain is built from TRBV28 and TRBJ2-7; tentative D call: TRBD1 (7 bases). Per germline, CDR1 MDHEN and CDR2 SYDVKM. CDR3 length equals 17 residues. Trimming shortened V by 4 bases and J by 6 bases, and 25 bases separated the two germline ends. The CDR3 reads CASSSPRDRLGFSEQYF. DNA for the CDR3: TGTGCCAGCAGTTCACCACGGGACAGACTAGGATTTAGCGAGCAGTACTTC.

This clone appeared a few times. This chain connects TRBV6-1 to TRBJ2-4, with 11 bases identical to TRBD2. Looked up from germline, CDR1 is MNHNS and CDR2 is SASEGT. This CDR3 region has 14 residues. The V segment lost 7 bases and the J segment 9 bases; nucleotides outside the gene matches: 8. As DNA, the CDR3 is TGTGCCAGCACCGTAGCGGGGGGGCCCGGCATTCAGTACTTC. It is translated as CASTVAGGPGIQYF.

The chain combines TRBV6-5 with TRBJ1-4; D might be TRBD1 (5 bases). The germline gives CDR1 MNHEY, CDR2 SVGAGI. Trimming left V 4 bases short and J 6 bases short, with 18 bases between. This CDR3 is built from 16 residues. The DNA for the CDR3 is TGTGCCAGCAGTTTCGCCTCCGGGACGGGAGATGAAAAACTGTTTTTT. It translates to CASSFASGTGDEKLFF.

This chain uses TRBV7-2 with TRBJ1-5, with no clear D. The CDR3 is made up of 12 amino acids. V was cut by 5 bases and J by 8 bases, with 10 bases left in between. The germline V gene encodes CDR1 SGHTA and CDR2 FQGNSA. CDR3 coding DNA: TGTGCCAGCAGCGCCTCAACGGAGCCCCAGCATTTT. Translation gives CASSASTEPQHF.

In nucleotides, the CDR3 is TGTGCCAGCAGCAAGACGGGACGCAGAAAAGAGACCCAGTACTTC. It yields the protein CASSKTGRRKETQYF. V usage is TRBV21-1 and J usage is TRBJ2-5. TRBV21-1 is shown as a pseudogene. CDR3 length: 15 residues.